What follows are 18 T cell receptor beta chains derived from one specimen sequenced in a study of cytomegalovirus exposure and HLA in healthy donors. Primers included in the PCR were 60 Vbeta and 13 Jbeta primers. Assay: immunoSEQ multiplex PCR; the TCRdb copy retains only in-frame clones and omits some. Found here are about 150,000 clones, 65% to 80% of them singletons; the top ten hold about an eighth. Sequencing used PBMCs. The receptors were gathered from a man aged 35 to 55 in good health and CMV-seropositive.

The chain has TRBV18 and TRBJ2-7, with D perhaps TRBD2 (6 bases). Trimming removed 4 bases from V and 0 bases from J, with 19 bases in between. Germline lookup yields CDR1 KGHSH and CDR2 LQKENI. The CDR3 covers 17 residues. In DNA, the CDR3 is TGTGCCAGCTCACTCACCCCCCTAGCGCCTTACTCCTACGAGCAGTACTTC. Amino acid sequence: CASSLTPLAPYSYEQYF. The whole variable domain, filled in from reference TRBV18 and TRBJ2-7, reads NAGVMQNPRHLVRRRGQEARLRCSPMKGHSHVYWYRQLPEEGLKFMVYLQKENIIDESGMPKERFSAEFPKEGPSILRIQQVVRGDSAAYFCASSLTPLAPYSYEQYFGPGTRLTVT.

The chain carries TRBV27 and TRBJ2-1, with 12 nucleotides matching TRBD2. Per the germline V gene, CDR1 is MNHEY and CDR2 is SMNVEV (reference sequence). J was trimmed by 9 bases and V by 5 bases; bases with no gene match: 2. The length of the CDR3 is 13 residues. CDR3 sequence reads: CASSPGLAGEQFF. In DNA form, the CDR3 reads TGTGCCAGCAGTCCGGGACTAGCGGGTGAGCAGTTCTTC.

The CDR3 DNA is TGTGCCAGCAGCTTAGTAACAGGGGGCAATGAGCAGTTCTTC. As protein: CASSLVTGGNEQFF. The chain carries TRBV11-2 and TRBJ2-1; TRBD1 agrees at 8 bases. V lost 1 base, J lost 6 bases, and 2 bases stayed unmatched. CDR3 size: 14 residues. In germline, CDR1 is SGHAT, CDR2 FQNNGV.

The chain is built from TRBV5-8 and TRBJ2-2, with TRBD2 matching over 7 bases. CDR3 length: 15 residues. Germline V gene lookup returns CDR1 SGHTS and CDR2 YDEGEE. After removal of 2 bases from V and 1 base from J, the junction contained 2 bases not matched to a gene. The CDR3 region is CASSFSGLNTGELFF. The CDR3 DNA reads TGTGCCAGCAGCTTTAGCGGGTTGAACACCGGGGAGCTGTTTTTT. Filled out from reference TRBV5-8 and TRBJ2-2, the complete variable domain reads EAGVTQSPTHLIKTRGQQATLRCSPISGHTSVYWYQQALGLGLQFLLWYDEGEERNRGNFPPRFSGRQFPNYSSELNVNALELEDSALYLCASSFSGLNTGELFFGEGSRLTVL.

The gene calls are TRBV13 and TRBJ1-1, with 8 bases aligning to TRBD1. The CDR3 extends over 14 amino acids. J gave up 10 bases and V 0 bases, and 7 bases lay outside the gene matches. CDR1 is PRHDT, CDR2 FYEKMQ, per germline (reference sequence). As DNA, the CDR3 is TGTGCCAGCAGCTTAGGCCTGGGGCAGGGGGCAGCTTTCTTT. The encoded protein is CASSLGLGQGAAFF.

The chain links TRBV4-3 to TRBJ2-7; unclear D gene. The CDR3 length is 15 residues. Trimming left V 1 base short and J 3 bases short, with 13 bases between. The germline V gene encodes CDR1 LGHNA and CDR2 YSLEER. The CDR3 loop reads CASSQVEDLDYEQYF. In nucleotides, the CDR3 is TGCGCCAGCAGCCAAGTCGAGGATTTGGACTACGAGCAGTACTTC.

The chain carries TRBV29-1 and TRBJ2-5, with D tentatively TRBD1 (6 bases). V lost 6 bases, J lost 0 bases, and 11 bases lay in between. The CDR3 sequence is 13 residues long. The germline V gene encodes CDR1 SQVTM and CDR2 ANQGSEA. The CDR3 is CSVHGGYQETQYF. The CDR3 coding sequence is TGCAGCGTCCATGGGGGCTACCAAGAGACCCAGTACTTC.

The sample holds one count of this clone. The chain employs TRBV11-2 and TRBJ2-5, with a tentative D call TRBD1 (6 bases). Germline CDR1 and CDR2: SGHAT and FQNNGV. This CDR3 region has 14 residues. The V and J ends lost 5 bases and 2 bases respectively, with 12 bases between them. CDR3 bases: TGTGCCAGCAGCCTTAAAGACAGGCAAGAGACCCAGTACTTC. Residues: CASSLKDRQETQYF.

The count of this clone is one. V gene TRBV27 combines with J gene TRBJ2-4; TRBD2 aligns across 12 bases. The CDR3 totals 15 residues. V lost 6 bases to trimming and J lost 5 bases; unmatched junction nucleotides: 5. The germline CDR1 and CDR2 sequences are MNHEY and SMNVEV (reference sequence). CDR3 loop: CASRLAGGSENIQYF. CDR3 DNA sequence: TGTGCCAGCAGGCTAGCGGGAGGGTCCGAAAACATTCAGTACTTC.

The CDR3 coding sequence is TGTGCCAGCAGTCCTCTGGAGGGGAACACTGAAGCTTTCTTT. Translated: CASSPLEGNTEAFF. The chain has TRBV28 and TRBJ1-1, with no clear D. The V gene's germline CDR1 is MDHEN and CDR2 SYDVKM. Trimming shortened V by 5 bases and J by 1 base, and 11 bases separated the two germline ends. The CDR3 has 14 amino acids. The whole variable domain, filled in from reference TRBV28 and TRBJ1-1, reads DVKVTQSSRYLVKRTGEKVFLECVQDMDHENMFWYRQDPGLGLRLIYFSYDVKMKEKGDIPEGYSVSREKKERFSLILESASTNQTSMYLCASSPLEGNTEAFFGQGTRLTVV.

The rearrangement links TRBV5-5 to TRBJ2-7; 10 positions agree with TRBD2. V shed 7 bases, J shed 5 bases, and the junction held 6 bases outside the gene matches. The CDR3 contains 13 residues. Germline lookup yields CDR1 SGHKS and CDR2 YYEKEE (reference sequence). The CDR3, as DNA: TGTGCCAGCTCGGCTAGCGGGAGTAACGAGCAGTACTTC. Translation: CASSASGSNEQYF.

The chain recombines TRBV5-5 with TRBJ1-2; TRBD1 is a possible D gene (5 bases). V lost 1 base and J 4 bases, leaving 14 bases between the germline ends. The CDR3 extends over 15 amino acids. Germline CDR1 SGHKS, CDR2 YYEKEE (reference sequence). The CDR3 sequence: CASSLSGDSVYGYTF. CDR3 DNA: TGTGCCAGCAGCTTGTCCGGCGACAGCGTCTATGGCTACACCTTC.

The chain recombines TRBV10-2 with TRBJ2-2, with D possibly TRBD2 on 6 matching bases. The CDR3 is made up of 14 amino acids. The ends were cut back, 4 bases at V and 6 bases at J, with 12 bases in the middle. The germline V gene has CDR1 WSHSY and CDR2 SAAADI. The CDR3 DNA follows: TGCGCCAGCAGTGTGGAGGGACGCGCCGGGGAGCTGTTTTTT. This translates into CASSVEGRAGELFF.

V usage is TRBV11-2 and J usage is TRBJ2-3; weak D call: TRBD2 (8 bases). The V and J ends lost 5 bases and 4 bases respectively, with 19 bases between them. This CDR3 spans 16 amino acids. In germline, CDR1 is SGHAT, CDR2 FQNNGV. The CDR3 sequence is CASSPTSGGGPDTQYF. The CDR3 nucleotides read TGTGCCAGCAGCCCAACTAGCGGAGGGGGCCCAGATACGCAGTATTTT.

The J gene is TRBJ1-1, the V gene TRBV5-3; perhaps TRBD1 as D (6 bases). TRBV5-3 is sorted into the ORF group, with uncertain function. This CDR3 spans 16 amino acids. Trimming removed 2 bases at V and 3 bases at J, with 17 bases between. The CDR3 nucleotides are TGTGCCAGAAGCTTTGGTTCGGGGGGCGCGGACACTGAAGCTTTCTTT. Residues: CARSFGSGGADTEAFF.

The rearrangement joins TRBV5-5 to TRBJ1-2; D possibly corresponds to TRBD1 (6 bases). CDR1 SGHKS and CDR2 YYEKEE come from the germline V gene (reference sequence). Trimming took 0 bases from V and 4 from J, leaving 10 bases between them. CDR3 length: 14 residues. CDR3 sequence: CASSLEGTSYGYTF. As DNA, the CDR3 is TGTGCCAGCAGCTTGGAGGGGACAAGCTATGGCTACACCTTC.

This chain connects TRBV5-4 to TRBJ2-7, with TRBD2 matching 12 bases. CDR3 size: 15 residues. V gave up 7 bases and J gave up 2 bases; unmatched junction bases: 7. Germline CDR1 and CDR2: SGHNT and YYREEE (reference sequence). The CDR3 region is CASASSGRGAYEQYF. The CDR3, as DNA: TGTGCCAGCGCGTCTAGCGGGAGGGGGGCCTACGAGCAGTACTTC.

The chain recombines TRBV6-5 with TRBJ1-5; D may be TRBD1 (6 bases). The germline V gene encodes CDR1 MNHEY and CDR2 SVGAGI. The germline V and J ends were trimmed by 6 bases and 5 bases, with 8 bases remaining between them. This CDR3 has 12 residues. The CDR3 region is CASRRQDQPQHF. In DNA form, the CDR3 reads TGTGCCAGCAGGCGACAGGATCAGCCCCAGCATTTT.